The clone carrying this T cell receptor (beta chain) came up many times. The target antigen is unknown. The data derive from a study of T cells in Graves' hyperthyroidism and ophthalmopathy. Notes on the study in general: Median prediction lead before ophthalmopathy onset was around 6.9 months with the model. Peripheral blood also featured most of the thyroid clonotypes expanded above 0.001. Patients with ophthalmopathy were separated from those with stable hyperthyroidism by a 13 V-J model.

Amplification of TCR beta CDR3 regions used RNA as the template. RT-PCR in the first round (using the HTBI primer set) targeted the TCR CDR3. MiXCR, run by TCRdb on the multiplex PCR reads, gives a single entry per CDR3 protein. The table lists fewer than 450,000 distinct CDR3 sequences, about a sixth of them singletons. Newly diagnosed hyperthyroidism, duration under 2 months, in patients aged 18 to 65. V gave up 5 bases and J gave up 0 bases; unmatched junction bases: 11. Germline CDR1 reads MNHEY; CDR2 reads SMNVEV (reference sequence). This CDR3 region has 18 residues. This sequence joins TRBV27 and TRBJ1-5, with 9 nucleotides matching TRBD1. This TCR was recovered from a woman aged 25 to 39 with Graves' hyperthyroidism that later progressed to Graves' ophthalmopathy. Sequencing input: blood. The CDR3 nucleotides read TGTGCCAGCAGTCAAGACCGCGACAGGGGGAATAGCAATCAGCCCCAGCATTTT. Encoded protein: CASSQDRDRGNSNQPQHF.